A single sample gave rise to the 2 T cell receptor beta chains below, sequenced in a study of OX40 agonist ivuxolimab in advanced cancers. Clones were read by immunoSEQ multiplex PCR, and TCRdb kept only the in-frame ones, dropping some. Of tens of thousands of clones in the sample, approximately 84% were seen once. The sequences come from CD4+ or CD8+ T cells sorted from blood, collected in a trial of the OX40 agonist ivuxolimab. The source of these receptors is an adult with an advanced solid tumor such as melanoma, head and neck, liver or kidney cancer.

This chain joins TRBV9 and TRBJ2-7, with D perhaps TRBD1 or TRBD2 (8 bases each). CDR1 is SGDLS and CDR2 is YYNGEE in the germline V gene. The CDR3 consists of 19 residues. Between the trimmed V and J ends, which lost 4 bases and 9 bases, there was a span of 35 bases. CDR3 region: CASSSPLSGGWGSGEVQYF. The CDR3 DNA reads TGTGCCAGCAGCTCTCCCCTGTCAGGGGGCTGGGGTAGCGGGGAGGTGCAGTACTTC.

This clone has just one count. The chain carries TRBV27 and TRBJ2-7, with D unclear. With 1 base removed from V and 0 bases from J, the gap between germline ends came to 10 bases. The CDR3 contains 15 residues. The V gene's germline CDR1 is MNHEY and CDR2 SMNVEV (reference sequence). The CDR3 nucleotides read TGTGCCAGCAGTTTATTCTGGCAGAGCTCCTACGAGCAGTACTTC. It is translated as CASSLFWQSSYEQYF.